These 5 T cell receptor beta chains were sequenced from one sample in a study of blood T cell repertoires in COVID-19 (dated by TCRdb to about 2020). The method was the immunoSEQ multiplex PCR assay. TCRdb took this table from immuneACCESS and kept in-frame rearrangements with V and J called. Such tables lack part of the clones; where checked against another copy, unresolved V genes explain under half of the gap, and the rest is unexplained. The sample table shows about 150,000 clones, and more than 80% are seen once. Together, the top ten hold roughly 3% of the sample. What was sequenced was peripheral blood. All receptors come from a woman aged 60 to 75 with active COVID-19.

Of note for this clone: Other DNA sequences in the same sample also yield this CDR3. Here the CDR3 reads CASSLAAGGTYEQYF. CDR3 bases: TGCGCCAGCAGCTTGGCGGCAGGGGGAACCTACGAGCAGTACTTC. V usage is TRBV5-1 and J usage is TRBJ2-7, with 7 bases matching TRBD1. The CDR3 has 15 residues. The V segment lost 0 bases and the J segment 2 bases; nucleotides outside the gene matches: 5. Germline V gene sequence: CDR1 SGHRS, CDR2 YFSETQ.

This clone occurred once. The chain combines TRBV7-2 with TRBJ2-3; 10 nucleotides match TRBD2. The germline gives CDR1 SGHTA, CDR2 FQGNSA. This CDR3 is 14 amino acids long. V shed 5 bases, J shed 5 bases, and the junction held 4 bases outside the gene matches. The CDR3 DNA is TGTGCCAGCAGCCCGGGACTAGCGATAGATACGCAGTATTTT. As protein: CASSPGLAIDTQYF.

This chain uses TRBV28 with TRBJ2-3; weak D call: TRBD2 (5 bases). The CDR3 is 17 amino acids. Germline values: CDR1 MDHEN, CDR2 SYDVKM. Trimming removed 1 base at V and 6 bases at J, with 20 bases between. The CDR3 DNA follows: TGTGCCAGCAGTTTATCTCTCACCGCCTCGAGGGCCGATACGCAGTATTTT. Its translation: CASSLSLTASRADTQYF.

The chain carries TRBV19 and TRBJ2-1; a possible D gene is TRBD2 (5 bases). Germline V gives CDR1 LNHDA, CDR2 SQIVND (reference sequence). This CDR3 is built from 17 residues. V lost 5 bases, J lost 1 base, and 18 bases lay in between. CDR3 in DNA: TGTGCCAGTAGTGGTCCTGGGTGGGAGCTATCCTACAATGAGCAGTTCTTC. It codes for CASSGPGWELSYNEQFF. The whole variable domain, filled in from reference TRBV19 and TRBJ2-1, reads DGGITQSPKYLFRKEGQNVTLSCEQNLNHDAMYWYRQDPGQGLRLIYYSQIVNDFQKGDIAEGYSVSREKKESFPLTVTSAQKNPTAFYLCASSGPGWELSYNEQFFGPGTRLTVL.

The count of this clone is one. This chain connects TRBV6-2 or TRBV6-3 to TRBJ2-1; 13 bases map to TRBD2. J lost 4 bases, V lost 5 bases, and 5 bases had no gene match. Germline V gene sequence: CDR1 MNHEY, CDR2 SVGEGT. This CDR3 contains 16 residues. The CDR3: CASSAPGLAGYNEQFF. The CDR3 region has the DNA TGTGCCAGCAGTGCACCGGGACTAGCGGGATACAATGAGCAGTTCTTC.